This T cell receptor (beta chain) was captured by sequencing in a study of cytomegalovirus exposure and HLA in healthy donors. Donors in the study were healthy people who gave bone marrow. Germline lookup yields CDR1 SGHDT and CDR2 YYEEEE. This CDR3 has 15 residues. V was pared by 0 bases and J by 3 bases, with 13 bases between. A multiplex PCR was run with 60 Vbeta primers and 13 Jbeta primers. Using immunoSEQ multiplex PCR, the repertoire was profiled, and TCRdb retains in-frame clones only, with some absent. The table includes roughly 190,000 clones, around 87% detected once. The clonotype was recovered from a young man in good health and CMV-seronegative. The sequencing input was PBMCs. The rearrangement joins TRBV5-6 to TRBJ2-7, with a tentative D call TRBD2 (5 bases). The CDR3 here is CASSLVGGLSYEQYF. Written as DNA, the CDR3 is TGTGCCAGCAGCTTGGTTGGAGGCCTAAGCTACGAGCAGTACTTC.